This entry is about one T cell receptor beta chain. The data are from a study of glioma-infiltrating T cells after dendritic cell vaccination. CDR1 SGHRS and CDR2 YFSETQ come from the germline V gene. The germline V and J ends were trimmed by 4 bases and 0 bases, with 10 bases remaining between them. The CDR3 has 14 amino acids. Clones were read by immunoSEQ multiplex PCR, and TCRdb kept only the in-frame ones, dropping some. The table lists under 100,000 clones, roughly 90% of them singletons. The receptor's source is a human donor with glioblastoma. The genes are TRBV5-1 and TRBJ1-1; tentatively, D is TRBD1 (5 bases). The sequenced sample was blood, obtained before dendritic cell vaccination. The CDR3 protein is CASSLTALNTEAFF. Written as DNA, the CDR3 is TGCGCCAGCAGCCTGACAGCTCTGAACACTGAAGCTTTCTTT. The whole variable domain, filled in from reference TRBV5-1 and TRBJ1-1, reads KAGVTQTPRYLIKTRGQQVTLSCSPISGHRSVSWYQQTPGQGLQFLFEYFSETQRNKGNFPGRFSGRQFSNSRSEMNVSTLELGDSALYLCASSLTALNTEAFFGQGTRLTVV.